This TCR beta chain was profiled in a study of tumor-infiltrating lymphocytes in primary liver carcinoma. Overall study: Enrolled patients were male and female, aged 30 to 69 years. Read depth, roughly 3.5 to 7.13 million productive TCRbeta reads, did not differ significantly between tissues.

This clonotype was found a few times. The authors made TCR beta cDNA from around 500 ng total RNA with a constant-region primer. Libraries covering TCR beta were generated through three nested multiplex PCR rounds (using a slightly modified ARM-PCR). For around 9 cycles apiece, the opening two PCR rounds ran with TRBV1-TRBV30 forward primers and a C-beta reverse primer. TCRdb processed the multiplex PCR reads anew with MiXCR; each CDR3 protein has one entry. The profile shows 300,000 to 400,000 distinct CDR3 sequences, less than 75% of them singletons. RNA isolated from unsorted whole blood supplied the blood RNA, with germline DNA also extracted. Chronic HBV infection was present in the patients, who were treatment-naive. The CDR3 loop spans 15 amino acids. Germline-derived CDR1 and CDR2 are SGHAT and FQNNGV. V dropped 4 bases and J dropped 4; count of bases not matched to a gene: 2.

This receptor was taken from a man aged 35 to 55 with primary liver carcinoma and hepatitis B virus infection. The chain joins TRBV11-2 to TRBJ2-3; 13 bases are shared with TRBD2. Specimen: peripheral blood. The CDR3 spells CASSSGLAGPDTQYF. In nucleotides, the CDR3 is TGTGCCAGCAGCTCGGGACTAGCGGGACCAGATACGCAGTATTTT.